This T cell receptor beta chain appears in the sequencing data of a study of T cell responses to AZD1222 COVID-19 vaccine. Clones were sequenced by immunoSEQ multiplex PCR, and TCRdb holds only the in-frame ones, with some missing. Found here are about 110,000 clones, 92% of them singletons; the top ten hold roughly 1.3%. Study observations and caveats: Among spike-specific TCRs, nearly half reportedly target unmutated variant regions.

This clone was recorded only once. Antigen specificity is unknown. The CDR3 extends over 16 amino acids. Looked up from germline, CDR1 is SGHAT and CDR2 is FQNNGV. V lost 6 bases, J lost 3 bases, and 17 bases lay in between. The material sequenced was peripheral blood, taken on day 0 of AZD1222 vaccination. The TCR comes from an adult in good health. This chain uses TRBV11-2 with TRBJ2-2; a weak D match, TRBD2 (6 bases). CDR3 region: CASRPGPSGYTGELFF. The CDR3 DNA reads as TGTGCCAGCAGACCCGGCCCCAGCGGGTACACCGGGGAGCTGTTTTTT.